This record covers a single T cell receptor beta chain. Antigen unknown. Libraries were prepared by immunoSEQ multiplex PCR; TCRdb keeps only in-frame clonotypes and omits some of them. The sample lists more than 2 million clones, approximately 94% occurring once. This sample was taken from a study of shared clonotypes between healthy human individuals. Study findings and constraints: It was anticipated that sequencing depth would influence how many clonotypes donors shared.

CDR3 length: 15 amino acids. Between the trimmed V and J ends, which lost 2 bases and 0 bases, there was a span of 10 bases. Germline V CDR1 and CDR2: SGHTA, FQGNSA. Into CD45RA+ naive and CD45RA-negative memory subsets, the CD4+ cells were split. The chain is built from TRBV7-2 and TRBJ1-1; D is undetermined. This TCR derives from a young man in good health. Sample: naive CD4+ T cells sorted from blood. Subset meaning: CD45RA+ positively selected. The CDR3 nucleotides read TGTGCCAGCAGCTTACGCGCAGGCATGAACACTGAAGCTTTCTTT. Translated: CASSLRAGMNTEAFF.